These 19 T cell receptor beta chains originate from one sample sequenced in a study of regulatory T cells in long-lasting Graves disease. Through Arm-PCR of CDR3 regions and iRepertoire HTBI primers, TCR beta libraries were built. MiXCR, run by TCRdb on the multiplex PCR reads, gives a single entry per CDR3 protein. The sample includes 400,000 to 600,000 distinct CDR3 sequences, approximately 21% of them seen just once. Described time point: persistent/refractory GD, antithyroid drugs over 5 years with positive TRAb. Extracted RNA from PBMCs served as the source of the TCR library. The input for sequencing was peripheral blood mononuclear cells (PBMCs), taken when the disease was refractory, from a patient treated with antithyroid drugs. The receptors originated from a female donor with Graves disease.

V and J are TRBV29-1 and TRBJ2-7; possibly TRBD2 for D (5 bases). Trimming removed 1 base from V and 1 base from J, with 8 bases in between. In germline, CDR1 is SQVTM, CDR2 ANQGSEA. The CDR3 spans 13 residues. The CDR3 coding sequence is TGCAGCGTTGAAGCCTCGGGGTCCTACGAGCAGTACTTC. This gives the protein CSVEASGSYEQYF.

This clonotype was detected many times. This chain joins TRBV6-1 and TRBJ2-7, with 7 bases that match TRBD2. Germline CDR1 is MNHNS and CDR2 is SASEGT. With V trimmed by 5 bases and J by 5 bases, 3 bases remained unmatched. CDR3 length: 12 residues. The CDR3 DNA is TGTGCCAGCAGTCCTACTAGCGACGAGCAGTACTTC. This encodes CASSPTSDEQYF.

With regard to this clonotype: With only one base between it and a far larger clone, this is likely a read error. The chain joins TRBV6-1 to TRBJ1-1; D unclear. This CDR3 region has 14 residues. Germline-derived CDR1 and CDR2 are MNHNS and SASEGT. V lost 8 bases and J 6 bases, leaving 19 bases between the germline ends. CDR3 loop: CASGGPNNMPEAFF. The CDR3 DNA reads TGTGCCAGCGGTGGGCCGAACAACATGCCTGAAGCTTTCTTT.

This clonotype was seen only a few times. This chain links TRBV9 with TRBJ1-1, with TRBD1 as a possible D gene (6 bases). The CDR3 extends over 15 amino acids. V shed 3 bases and J shed 1 base, with 13 bases lying between them. Germline V gives CDR1 SGDLS, CDR2 YYNGEE. This CDR3 is CASSASGTSNTEAFF. The DNA of the CDR3 is TGTGCCAGCAGCGCCTCCGGGACATCGAACACTGAAGCTTTCTTT.

At least ten counts were recorded for this clonotype. V and J are TRBV6-5 and TRBJ1-6; D remains unclear. The CDR3 has 15 residues. Germline CDR1 is MNHEY and CDR2 is SVGAGI. V was shortened by 2 bases and J by 5 bases, with 10 bases between the two germline ends. CDR3 residues: CASSYEGYDNSPLHF. The CDR3 DNA is TGTGCCAGCAGTTACGAGGGATACGATAATTCACCCCTCCACTTT.

The chain combines TRBV10-3 with TRBJ1-3; D perhaps matches TRBD1 (5 bases). V shed 4 bases and J shed 2 bases, with 15 bases lying between them. Germline CDR1 and CDR2: ENHRY and SYGVKD. The CDR3 length is 16 residues. The chain's CDR3 is CAISASQGRTGNTIYF. The CDR3 DNA follows: TGTGCCATCAGTGCCTCTCAGGGAAGAACTGGAAACACCATATATTTT.

This chain connects TRBV28 to TRBJ2-1; D is ambiguous. This CDR3 comprises 15 residues. The V gene's germline CDR1 is MDHEN and CDR2 SYDVKM. With 2 bases removed from V and 2 bases from J, the gap between germline ends came to 10 bases. The DNA for the CDR3 is TGTGCCAGCAGTTTAATGGTCACAGCCTACAATGAGCAGTTCTTC. Translating it yields CASSLMVTAYNEQFF.

V is TRBV7-9 and J is TRBJ2-7; D may be TRBD1 (5 bases). The CDR3 runs 15 residues. V was pared by 5 bases and J by 3 bases, with 17 bases between. Germline V gene data show CDR1 as SEHNR and CDR2 as FQNEAQ (reference sequence). The CDR3 bases are TGTGCCAGCAGCGACAGTACGAACCCTCACTACGAGCAGTACTTC. This codes for CASSDSTNPHYEQYF.

This clonotype was recorded at least ten times. The chain couples TRBV12-3 or TRBV12-4 to TRBJ1-2; D call uncertain. The V end was cut by 3 bases, the J end by 8 bases, with 13 bases between. CDR3 length equals 13 residues. The CDR3 loop reads CASSLAASGGYTF. CDR3 DNA sequence: TGTGCCAGCAGTTTGGCGGCATCGGGCGGCTACACCTTC.

J is TRBJ2-2 and V is TRBV7-2; weak D call: TRBD2 (5 bases). This CDR3 is built from 14 residues. V was shortened by 0 bases and J by 6 bases, with 8 bases between the two germline ends. CDR1 is SGHTA and CDR2 is FQGNSA in the germline V gene. The CDR3 protein is CASSLAGRAGELFF. The CDR3 DNA is TGTGCCAGCAGCTTAGCAGGGCGGGCCGGGGAGCTGTTTTTT.

This clonotype turned up a few times. J is TRBJ1-1 and V is TRBV4-1; the match to TRBD1 covers 7 bases. CDR1 and CDR2 (germline): MGHRA, YSYEKL. The CDR3 contains 15 residues. V was pared by 3 bases and J by 3 bases, with 7 bases of the junction left unmatched. The CDR3 spells CASSHLQGTDTEAFF. CDR3 in DNA: TGCGCCAGCAGCCACTTACAGGGGACGGACACTGAAGCTTTCTTT.

This clonotype was counted at least ten times. The V gene is TRBV10-3, the J gene TRBJ2-7, with a weak D call TRBD1 (6 bases). Trimming cost V 7 bases and J 0 bases, with 10 bases left between them. From germline, CDR1 is ENHRY and CDR2 SYGVKD. This CDR3 is built from 13 residues. CDR3 residues: CAIKDRSSYEQYF. DNA of the CDR3: TGTGCCATCAAAGACAGGAGCTCCTACGAGCAGTACTTC.

This clonotype occurred many times. The chain carries TRBV10-3 and TRBJ2-7, with 7 bases matching TRBD2. The CDR3 sequence is 14 residues long. Germline lookup yields CDR1 ENHRY and CDR2 SYGVKD. V dropped 6 bases and J dropped 2; count of bases not matched to a gene: 7. The CDR3 DNA reads as TGTGCCATCAGGGGAGCGGGAACTACCTACGAGCAGTACTTC. Translating gives CAIRGAGTTYEQYF.

This chain links TRBV19 with TRBJ1-4; no clear D. The CDR3 runs 17 residues. V was shortened by 7 bases and J by 0 bases, with 18 bases between the two germline ends. The germline CDR1 and CDR2 sequences are LNHDA and SQIVND (reference sequence). Written as DNA, the CDR3 is TGTGCCAGTACCCCGGTGGGTGACCCGGCAACTAATGAAAAACTGTTTTTT. Translation gives CASTPVGDPATNEKLFF. The full variable domain, rest sourced from reference TRBV19 and TRBJ1-4, is DGGITQSPKYLFRKEGQNVTLSCEQNLNHDAMYWYRQDPGQGLRLIYYSQIVNDFQKGDIAEGYSVSREKKESFPLTVTSAQKNPTAFYLCASTPVGDPATNEKLFFGSGTQLSVL.

The table lists this clonotype with many counts. The rearrangement uses TRBV27 and TRBJ2-7; tentatively, D is TRBD1 (5 bases). CDR3 size: 16 residues. In germline, CDR1 is MNHEY, CDR2 SMNVEV (reference sequence). The germline V and J ends were trimmed by 2 bases and 1 base, with 15 bases remaining between them. CDR3 nucleotides: TGTGCCAGCAGTTTACCTCCGTTACAGGTGTCCTACGAGCAGTACTTC. Translation: CASSLPPLQVSYEQYF.

Points on this clonotype: A much larger clone sits a single nucleotide away, making a read error possible. The chain links TRBV28 to TRBJ2-5; D possibly corresponds to TRBD1 (5 bases). CDR1 and CDR2 (germline): MDHEN, SYDVKM. This CDR3 has 15 amino acids. CDR3 protein: CTSSLLGRAQETQYF. CDR3 DNA sequence: TGTACCAGCAGTTTATTGGGCAGGGCTCAAGAGACCCAGTACTTC.

The V gene is TRBV9, the J gene TRBJ2-7; tentative D call: TRBD2 (6 bases). The germline CDR1 and CDR2 sequences are SGDLS and YYNGEE. CDR3 length equals 14 residues. Trimming cost V 1 base and J 2 bases, with 10 bases left between them. This chain's CDR3 is CASSVTGEAYEQYF. CDR3 nucleotides: TGTGCCAGCAGCGTAACCGGGGAGGCCTACGAGCAGTACTTC. Full variable domain (rest looked up from reference TRBV9 and TRBJ2-7): DSGVTQTPKHLITATGQRVTLRCSPRSGDLSVYWYQQSLDQGLQFLIQYYNGEERAKGNILERFSAQQFPDLHSELNLSSLELGDSALYFCASSVTGEAYEQYFGPGTRLTVT.

This clonotype was counted between two and nine times. The CDR3 here is CASSWGFESYNSPLHF. CDR3 nucleotides: TGTGCCAGCAGCTGGGGATTTGAGTCCTATAATTCACCCCTCCACTTT. This chain links TRBV7-2 with TRBJ1-6; no definite D call. V lost 4 bases, J lost 1 base, and 11 bases lay in between. The V gene's germline CDR1 is SGHTA and CDR2 FQGNSA. CDR3 length: 16 amino acids.

Concerning this clonotype itself: A much larger clone lies one base from this, so it may be a read error. The rearrangement links TRBV11-2 to TRBJ2-7; TRBD1 might be the D (5 bases). CDR1 is SGHAT, CDR2 FQNNGV, per germline. This CDR3 spans 15 amino acids. CDR3 amino acids: CASSLDRTTTYEQHF. The CDR3 coding sequence is TGTGCCAGCAGCTTAGATCGGACAACGACCTACGAGCAGCACTTC.